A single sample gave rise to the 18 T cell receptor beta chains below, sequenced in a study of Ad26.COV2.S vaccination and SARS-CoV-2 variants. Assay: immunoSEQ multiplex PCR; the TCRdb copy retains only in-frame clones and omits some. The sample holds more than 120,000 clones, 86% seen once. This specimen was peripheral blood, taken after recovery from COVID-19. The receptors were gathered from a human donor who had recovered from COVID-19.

This chain's CDR3 is CASSAAGNSPLHF. Here the CDR3 DNA reads TGTGCCAGCAGTGCGGCAGGGAATTCACCCCTCCACTTT. The rearrangement links TRBV2 to TRBJ1-6, with a tentative D call TRBD1 (5 bases). Germline V gene lookup returns CDR1 SNHLY and CDR2 FYNNEI. CDR3 length: 13 amino acids. V was clipped by 4 bases and J by 7 bases, with 8 bases between them.

The CDR3 here is CASSSTGSNTGELFF. CDR3 bases: TGTGCCAGCAGCTCTACAGGGTCGAACACCGGGGAGCTGTTTTTT. J is TRBJ2-2 and V is TRBV13, with TRBD1 as a possible D gene (6 bases). The CDR3 totals 15 residues. V lost 4 bases and J 0 bases, leaving 9 bases between the germline ends. In germline, CDR1 is PRHDT, CDR2 FYEKMQ (reference sequence).

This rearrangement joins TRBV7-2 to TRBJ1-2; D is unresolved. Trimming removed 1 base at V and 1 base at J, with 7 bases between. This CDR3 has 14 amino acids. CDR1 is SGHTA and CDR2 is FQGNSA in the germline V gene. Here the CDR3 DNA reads TGTGCCAGCAGCTTAGAGCCAGTTAACTATGGCTACACCTTC. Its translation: CASSLEPVNYGYTF. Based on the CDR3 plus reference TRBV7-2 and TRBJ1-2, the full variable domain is GAGVSQSPSNKVTEKGKDVELRCDPISGHTALYWYRQSLGQGLEFLIYFQGNSAPDKSGLPSDRFSAERTGGSVSTLTIQRTQQEDSAVYLCASSLEPVNYGYTFGSGTRLTVV.

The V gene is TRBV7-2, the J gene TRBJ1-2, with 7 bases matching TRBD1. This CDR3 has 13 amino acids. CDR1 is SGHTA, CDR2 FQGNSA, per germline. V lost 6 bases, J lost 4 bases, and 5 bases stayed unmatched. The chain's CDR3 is CASSDREVYGYTF. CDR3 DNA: TGTGCCAGCAGTGACAGGGAGGTCTATGGCTACACCTTC.

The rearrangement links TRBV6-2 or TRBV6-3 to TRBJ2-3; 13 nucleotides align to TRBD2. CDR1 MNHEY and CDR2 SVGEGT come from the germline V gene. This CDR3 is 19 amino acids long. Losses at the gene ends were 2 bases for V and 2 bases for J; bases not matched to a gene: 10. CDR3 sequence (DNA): TGTGCCAGCAGTTACCTGGGACTAGCGGGGTTTATCCACACAGATACGCAGTATTTT. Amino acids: CASSYLGLAGFIHTDTQYF.

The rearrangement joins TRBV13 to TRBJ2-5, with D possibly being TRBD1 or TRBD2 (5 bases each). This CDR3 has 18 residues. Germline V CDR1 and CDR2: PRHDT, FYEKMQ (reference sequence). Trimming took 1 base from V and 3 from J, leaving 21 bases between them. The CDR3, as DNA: TGTGCCAGCAGCTTAGAAGAGGGGAGTTTCGGAGAAGAAGAGACCCAGTACTTC. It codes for CASSLEEGSFGEEETQYF.

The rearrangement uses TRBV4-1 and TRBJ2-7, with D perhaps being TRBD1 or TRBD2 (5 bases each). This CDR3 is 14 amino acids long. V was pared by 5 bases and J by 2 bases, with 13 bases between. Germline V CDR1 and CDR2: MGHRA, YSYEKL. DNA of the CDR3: TGCGCCAGCAGCGCCCCCGGGACCCCCTACGAGCAGTACTTC. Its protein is CASSAPGTPYEQYF.

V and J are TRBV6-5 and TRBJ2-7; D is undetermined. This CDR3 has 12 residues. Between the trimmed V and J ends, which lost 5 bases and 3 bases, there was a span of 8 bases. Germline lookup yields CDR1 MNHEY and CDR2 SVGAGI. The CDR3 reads CASSRTDYEQYF. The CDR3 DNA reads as TGTGCCAGCAGTAGAACAGACTACGAGCAGTACTTC.

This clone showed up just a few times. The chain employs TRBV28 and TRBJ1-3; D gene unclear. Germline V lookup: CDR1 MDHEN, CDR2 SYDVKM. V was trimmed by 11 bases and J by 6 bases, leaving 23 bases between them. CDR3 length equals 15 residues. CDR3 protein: CASMATHGSLNTIYF. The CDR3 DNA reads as TGTGCCTCCATGGCGACTCATGGCTCTTTAAACACCATATATTTT.

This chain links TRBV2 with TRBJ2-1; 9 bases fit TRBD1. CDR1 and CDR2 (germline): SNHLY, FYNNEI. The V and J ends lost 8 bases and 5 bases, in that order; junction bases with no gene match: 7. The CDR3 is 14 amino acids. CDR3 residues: CASFRTGVNNEQFF. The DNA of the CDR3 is TGTGCCAGCTTTAGGACAGGGGTGAACAATGAGCAGTTCTTC.

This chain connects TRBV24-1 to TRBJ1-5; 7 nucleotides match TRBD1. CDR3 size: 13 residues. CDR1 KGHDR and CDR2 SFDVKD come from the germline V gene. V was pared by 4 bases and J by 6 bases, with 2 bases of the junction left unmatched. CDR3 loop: CATSERGRQPQHF. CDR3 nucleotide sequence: TGTGCCACCAGTGAGAGGGGGCGTCAGCCCCAGCATTTT.

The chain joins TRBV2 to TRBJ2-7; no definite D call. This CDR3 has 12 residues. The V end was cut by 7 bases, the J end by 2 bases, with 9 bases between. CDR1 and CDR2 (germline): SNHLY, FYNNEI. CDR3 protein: CASTSIPYEQYF. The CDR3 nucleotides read TGTGCCAGCACCTCCATCCCCTACGAGCAGTACTTC. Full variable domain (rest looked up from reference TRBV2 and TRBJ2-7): EPEVTQTPSHQVTQMGQEVILRCVPISNHLYFYWYRQILGQKVEFLVSFYNNEISEKSEIFDDQFSVERPDGSNFTLKIRSTKLEDSAMYFCASTSIPYEQYFGPGTRLTVT.

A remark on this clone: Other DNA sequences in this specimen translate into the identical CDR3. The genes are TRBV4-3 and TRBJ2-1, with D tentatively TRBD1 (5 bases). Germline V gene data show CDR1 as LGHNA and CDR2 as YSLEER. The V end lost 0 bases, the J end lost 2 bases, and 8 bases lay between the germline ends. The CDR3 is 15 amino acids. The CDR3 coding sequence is TGCGCCAGCAGCCAAGACAGGGCGGCCTACAATGAGCAGTTCTTC. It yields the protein CASSQDRAAYNEQFF.

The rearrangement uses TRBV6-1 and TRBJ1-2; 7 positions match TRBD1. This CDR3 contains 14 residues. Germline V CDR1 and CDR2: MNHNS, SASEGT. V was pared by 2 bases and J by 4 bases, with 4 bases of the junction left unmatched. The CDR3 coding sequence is TGTGCCAGCAGTGAACAGGGGGGGAGCTATGGCTACACCTTC. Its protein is CASSEQGGSYGYTF.

CDR3 bases: TGTGCCAGCACTAGGGACAGGGTACTCTCTGGGGCCAACGTCCTGACTTTC. As protein: CASTRDRVLSGANVLTF. The V gene is TRBV2, the J gene TRBJ2-6; the match to TRBD1 covers 9 bases. There are 17 residues in the CDR3. V shed 7 bases and J 0 bases; nucleotides not matched to a gene: 7. Germline V lookup: CDR1 SNHLY, CDR2 FYNNEI.

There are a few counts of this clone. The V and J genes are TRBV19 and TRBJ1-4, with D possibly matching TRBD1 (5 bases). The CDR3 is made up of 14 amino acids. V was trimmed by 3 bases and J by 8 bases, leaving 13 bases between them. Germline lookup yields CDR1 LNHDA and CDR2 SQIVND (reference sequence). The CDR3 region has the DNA TGTGCCAGTAGTATTCTCAGGGAGGTGGAAAAACTGTTTTTT. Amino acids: CASSILREVEKLFF.

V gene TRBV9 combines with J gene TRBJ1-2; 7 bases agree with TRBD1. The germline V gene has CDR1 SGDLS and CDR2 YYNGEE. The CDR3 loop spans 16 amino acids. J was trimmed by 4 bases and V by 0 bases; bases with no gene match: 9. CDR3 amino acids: CASSVGHRDSFYGYTF. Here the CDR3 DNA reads TGTGCCAGCAGCGTAGGACACCGGGACAGCTTCTATGGCTACACCTTC.

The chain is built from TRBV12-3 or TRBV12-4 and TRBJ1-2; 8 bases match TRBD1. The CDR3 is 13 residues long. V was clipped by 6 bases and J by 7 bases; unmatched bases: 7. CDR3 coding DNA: TGTGCCAGCAGCTCTCCCACAGGGGGTGGCTACACCTTC. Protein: CASSSPTGGGYTF.